These 17 T cell receptor beta chains originate from one sample sequenced in a study of technical replicates of blood from several donors listed by TCRdb under 2017. Library prep was done by the immunoSEQ multiplex PCR assay. TCRdb limited this immuneACCESS table to in-frame rearrangements with V and J called. A share of clones is missing; checked studies link under half to unresolved V genes, and the rest is unexplained. The sample has about 97,000 clones on record, around 96% of them singletons. The ten top clones hold about 0.35% of the sample. Sequenced material: T cells isolated from PBMCs. These receptors were collected from a human donor in good health.

This clone was detected a few times. J is TRBJ2-3 and V is TRBV6-4; 12 bases map to TRBD2. This CDR3 is built from 15 residues. The ends lost 4 bases at V and 4 bases at J; junction bases unmatched: 3. CDR1 is MRHNA, CDR2 SNTAGT, per germline. CDR3 sequence: CASSAGTSGPDTQYF. CDR3 in DNA: TGTGCCAGCAGTGCCGGGACTAGCGGGCCAGATACGCAGTATTTT.

The chain joins TRBV28 to TRBJ2-7; TRBD2 is a possible D gene (5 bases). Germline-derived CDR1 and CDR2 are MDHEN and SYDVKM. Between the trimmed V and J ends, which lost 3 bases and 3 bases, there was a span of 12 bases. The CDR3 contains 14 residues. The CDR3 is CASSLRGIVYEQYF. The CDR3 DNA follows: TGTGCCAGCAGTTTGCGAGGGATAGTCTACGAGCAGTACTTC.

This clone was seen just once. The chain recombines TRBV4-1 with TRBJ1-5; no reliable D call. There are 15 residues in the CDR3. Trimming stripped 0 bases from V and 3 bases from J, with 9 bases between. CDR1 is MGHRA, CDR2 YSYEKL, per germline. CDR3 amino acids: CASSQEGRINQPQHF. For the CDR3, the DNA is TGCGCCAGCAGCCAAGAAGGCAGGATCAATCAGCCCCAGCATTTT.

This clone appeared once. The chain has TRBV28 and TRBJ1-2; D is unresolved. The CDR3 runs 11 residues. The germline CDR1 and CDR2 sequences are MDHEN and SYDVKM. V lost 3 bases to trimming and J lost 3 bases, with 2 bases between them. CDR3 DNA sequence: TGTGCCAGCAGTTTCTACTATGGCTACACCTTC. Residues: CASSFYYGYTF.

The V call is TRBV6-1, the J call TRBJ1-1; 10 bases are shared with TRBD1. CDR1 is MNHNS, CDR2 SASEGT, per germline. Losses at the gene ends were 6 bases for V and 4 bases for J; bases not matched to a gene: 5. The length of the CDR3 is 14 residues. The CDR3 is CASRTRTGGTEAFF. Written as DNA, the CDR3 is TGTGCCAGCAGAACGAGGACAGGGGGCACTGAAGCTTTCTTT.

The chain carries TRBV7-9 and TRBJ2-7; 12 bases map to TRBD1. The CDR3 is 14 residues long. V gave up 5 bases and J gave up 4 bases; unmatched junction bases: 3. Germline lookup yields CDR1 SEHNR and CDR2 FQNEAQ (reference sequence). CDR3 sequence reads: CASSRGQGAYEQYF. The CDR3 region has the DNA TGTGCCAGCAGCAGGGGACAGGGGGCTTACGAGCAGTACTTC.

V is TRBV19 and J is TRBJ1-2, with D uncertain. CDR1 and CDR2 from the germline V gene are LNHDA and SQIVND (reference sequence). The CDR3 contains 13 residues. V shed 5 bases and J shed 3 bases, with 10 bases lying between them. The CDR3 nucleotides are TGTGCCAGTAGTTCCCGTGAGGACTATGGCTACACCTTC. Translation gives CASSSREDYGYTF. The complete variable domain, with remaining parts taken from reference TRBV19 and TRBJ1-2, reads DGGITQSPKYLFRKEGQNVTLSCEQNLNHDAMYWYRQDPGQGLRLIYYSQIVNDFQKGDIAEGYSVSREKKESFPLTVTSAQKNPTAFYLCASSSREDYGYTFGSGTRLTVV.

This rearrangement joins TRBV6-5 to TRBJ2-1, with TRBD2 matching over 10 bases. V trimming: 6 bases; J trimming: 9 bases; junction bases outside the gene matches: 8. From germline, CDR1 is MNHEY and CDR2 SVGAGI. This CDR3 is 14 amino acids long. CDR3 nucleotides: TGTGCCAGCAGCCCTAGCGGGAGTTTAAGTGAGCAGTTCTTC. It translates to CASSPSGSLSEQFF.

The V and J genes are TRBV10-1 and TRBJ2-1; weak D call: TRBD2 (5 bases). Trimming removed 6 bases at V and 2 bases at J, with 11 bases between. This CDR3 contains 14 residues. Germline V gene sequence: CDR1 WNHNN, CDR2 SYGVQD (reference sequence). CDR3 protein: CASSPGLAYNEQFF. The CDR3 DNA is TGCGCCAGCAGCCCCGGACTCGCCTACAATGAGCAGTTCTTC.

The rearrangement links TRBV28 to TRBJ2-1, with 7 positions matching TRBD2. The junction had 15 bases not matched to a gene; V was cut back by 7 bases and J by 3 bases. CDR1 is MDHEN, CDR2 SYDVKM, per germline. CDR3 length equals 17 residues. The CDR3 is CASKVGPRREFYNEQFF. The CDR3 coding sequence is TGTGCCAGCAAGGTTGGGCCCAGGCGGGAGTTCTACAATGAGCAGTTCTTC.

This chain links TRBV6-5 with TRBJ2-3; weak D call: TRBD2 (6 bases). Germline V gene data show CDR1 as MNHEY and CDR2 as SVGAGI. This CDR3 is 13 amino acids long. V lost 2 bases and J lost 4, with 7 bases in between. CDR3 nucleotides: TGTGCCAGCAGTTACCGACTAGCAGATACGCAGTATTTT. Translated, it gives CASSYRLADTQYF.

The CDR3 spells CASSEAVGQGALWVSYEQYF. CDR3 sequence (DNA): TGTGCCAGCAGTGAAGCGGTAGGACAGGGGGCGCTTTGGGTATCCTACGAGCAGTACTTC. The chain joins TRBV2 to TRBJ2-7; 11 bases align to TRBD1. Germline loops: CDR1 SNHLY, CDR2 FYNNEI. Trimming took 0 bases from V and 1 from J; bases not matched to a gene: 14. This CDR3 has 20 residues.

This clone was seen just once. The rearrangement links TRBV10-3 to TRBJ2-7; possibly TRBD2 for D (5 bases). V lost 3 bases, J lost 0 bases, and 9 bases lay in between. The CDR3 runs to 14 residues. Germline values: CDR1 ENHRY, CDR2 SYGVKD. CDR3 coding DNA: TGTGCCATCAGTGATTGGACTGGCTCCTACGAGCAGTACTTC. Its protein product is CAISDWTGSYEQYF.

The gene calls are TRBV4-1 and TRBJ1-5; D possibly corresponds to TRBD1 (5 bases). The CDR3 has 15 amino acids. The V end was cut by 0 bases, the J end by 6 bases, with 12 bases between. Germline loops: CDR1 MGHRA, CDR2 YSYEKL. CDR3 residues: CASSQDGGSGQPQHF. The DNA of the CDR3 is TGCGCCAGCAGCCAAGATGGGGGGTCGGGTCAGCCCCAGCATTTT.

J is TRBJ2-5 and V is TRBV6-1, with 11 positions matching TRBD2. CDR3 size: 15 residues. Germline values: CDR1 MNHNS, CDR2 SASEGT. Unmatched junction bases numbered 10, after V lost 8 bases and J lost 5 bases. CDR3 coding DNA: TGTGCCAGCGGCAATAGCGGGAGGGCCAGGGAGACCCAGTACTTC. Encoded protein: CASGNSGRARETQYF.

The CDR3 reads CASSLVAGFRDEQFF. CDR3 bases: TGTGCCAGCAGCTTAGTAGCGGGATTCCGGGATGAGCAGTTCTTC. The gene calls are TRBV7-2 and TRBJ2-1; 8 bases match TRBD2. This CDR3 comprises 15 residues. The trim removed 1 base at V and 8 bases at J, leaving 7 bases unmatched. Germline V gives CDR1 SGHTA, CDR2 FQGNSA.

The gene calls are TRBV6-4 and TRBJ1-1; TRBD1 might be the D (5 bases). CDR1 and CDR2 from the germline V gene are MRHNA and SNTAGT. The CDR3 is 13 amino acids. The V gene lost 11 bases and the J gene lost 1 base, with 14 bases spanning the gap. The CDR3 DNA is TGTGCCGGCCCGTACCAGGGGAACACTGAAGCTTTCTTT. Translated: CAGPYQGNTEAFF.